A single sample is the source of the 27 T cell receptor beta chains below, sequenced in a study of glioma-infiltrating T cells. The iRepertoire nested amplicon-rescue multiplex PCR amplified TCR alpha and beta CDR3s from RNA. MiXCR was run by TCRdb on the multiplex PCR reads, yielding one entry per CDR3 protein. This sample carries about 93,000 distinct CDR3 sequences, 35% to 45% of them seen once, and the ten largest clones take 35% to 40%. Material: glioma tissue, nonneoplastic brain tissue, or PBMCs (not recorded which). The receptors come from a human donor with low-grade glioma or glioblastoma, undergoing nonglioma brain surgery, or in good health (not recorded which).

This clonotype showed up many times. This rearrangement joins TRBV12-3 or TRBV12-4 to TRBJ2-1; TRBD1 matches at 7 bases. Germline trimming cut 6 bases from V and 4 bases from J; bases unmatched to any gene: 3. The CDR3 totals 13 residues. Written as DNA, the CDR3 is TGTGCCAGCAGATTGGGACAGTACAATGAGCAGTTCTTC. This encodes CASRLGQYNEQFF.

This clonotype occurred a few times. V is TRBV9 and J is TRBJ2-1; D is perhaps TRBD2 (7 bases). V was pared by 0 bases and J by 7 bases, with 14 bases between. The CDR3 is 15 amino acids. Germline values: CDR1 SGDLS, CDR2 YYNGEE. The CDR3: CASSVGRGATNEQFF. The CDR3 nucleotides read TGTGCCAGCAGCGTAGGTCGGGGGGCGACAAATGAGCAGTTCTTC.

This clonotype has ten or more counts. This chain uses TRBV7-9 with TRBJ2-5, with a weak D call TRBD1 (5 bases). The V and J ends lost 1 base and 0 bases respectively, with 12 bases between them. In germline, CDR1 is SEHNR, CDR2 FQNEAQ (reference sequence). The CDR3 contains 16 residues. CDR3 loop: CASSLGFRGYQETQYF. The CDR3 bases are TGTGCCAGCAGCTTAGGTTTTAGGGGCTACCAAGAGACCCAGTACTTC.

V usage is TRBV6-2 or TRBV6-3 and J usage is TRBJ2-7; D might be TRBD1 (8 bases). Trimming stripped 7 bases from V and 5 bases from J, with 18 bases between. The CDR3 runs to 14 residues. Germline assignment: CDR1 MNHEY and CDR2 SVGEGT. The DNA for the CDR3 is TGTGCCAGCACGGGAGGAGGACAGGGCCACGAGCAGTACTTC. The encoded protein is CASTGGGQGHEQYF.

The sample holds a few counts of this clonotype. A much larger clonotype is one base distant, so this may be a read error. V is TRBV2 and J is TRBJ2-7; 8 bases agree with TRBD1. V was clipped by 8 bases and J by 7 bases; unmatched bases: 4. This CDR3 region has 11 residues. CDR1 is SNHLY and CDR2 is FYNNEI in the germline V gene. The CDR3 nucleotides read TGTGCCAGCGGGAGGACAGGGGAGCAGTACTTC. Its protein is CASGRTGEQYF.

This clonotype occurred many times. This CDR3 reads CASSLGGMYEKLFF. The DNA of the CDR3 is TGTGCCAGCAGTCTGGGGGGCATGTATGAAAAACTGTTTTTT. The chain recombines TRBV27 with TRBJ1-4; the D gene is possibly TRBD1 (6 bases). Deletions cut 5 bases from V and 6 bases from J, with 13 bases between. The germline V gene has CDR1 MNHEY and CDR2 SMNVEV (reference sequence). The CDR3 is 14 amino acids.

As to this clonotype: At one end, the junction sequence differs from germline, possibly due to a read error. This chain connects TRBV7-9 to TRBJ2-7; the D is unclear. Germline values: CDR1 SEHNR, CDR2 FQNEAQ (reference sequence). CDR3 length: 14 residues. The CDR3: CASSVSRSTYEQYF. Written as DNA, the CDR3 is TGTGCCAGCAGCGTTAGCAGGAGCACCTACGAGCAATACTTC.

This clonotype came up many times. The rearrangement links TRBV7-2 to TRBJ1-1; a weak D match, TRBD1 (5 bases). Trimming removed 4 bases at V and 6 bases at J, with 21 bases between. This CDR3 is built from 16 residues. Germline CDR1 SGHTA, CDR2 FQGNSA. CDR3 DNA: TGTGCCAGCAGCTCAAGCTACGGTAGAGGGGCTTCTGAAGCTTTCTTT. The encoded protein is CASSSSYGRGASEAFF.

As to this clonotype: A read error may produce the germline difference seen at one junction end. The chain recombines TRBV5-6 with TRBJ2-7, with TRBD2 as a possible D gene (5 bases). The CDR3 runs to 14 residues. Germline CDR1 SGHDT, CDR2 YYEEEE. The CDR3 region is CGSSLATGMYEQYF. CDR3 bases: TGTGGCAGCAGCTTGGCCACCGGGATGTACGAGCAGTACTTC.

The rearrangement joins TRBV5-6 to TRBJ1-1; 8 nucleotides line up with TRBD1. This CDR3 is built from 16 residues. From germline, CDR1 is SGHDT and CDR2 YYEEEE. With V trimmed by 4 bases and J by 1 base, 9 bases remained unmatched. As DNA, the CDR3 is TGTGCCAGCAGCCCGCGGACAGGGCGAAGGAACACTGAAGCTTTCTTT. The encoded protein is CASSPRTGRRNTEAFF. Full variable domain (remainder filled in from reference TRBV5-6 and TRBJ1-1): DAGVTQSPTHLIKTRGQQVTLRCSPKSGHDTVSWYQQALGQGPQFIFQYYEEEERQRGNFPDRFSGHQFPNYSSELNVNALLLGDSALYLCASSPRTGRRNTEAFFGQGTRLTVV.

Ten or more counts support this clonotype. The chain joins TRBV12-3 or TRBV12-4 to TRBJ2-1; D may be TRBD2 (5 bases). CDR3 length equals 17 residues. V lost 5 bases and J 6 bases, leaving 23 bases between the germline ends. CDR3 DNA: TGTGCCAGCAGTCCCCCCGCGTATAGCGAGATGCCCAATGAGCAGTTCTTC. Residues: CASSPPAYSEMPNEQFF.

The CDR3 sequence: CASSLRQELNTEAFF. For the CDR3, the DNA is TGTGCCAGCAGCTTACGGCAGGAACTGAACACTGAAGCTTTCTTT. The chain carries TRBV7-6 and TRBJ1-1; D is uncertain. The CDR3 loop spans 15 amino acids. The germline V gene encodes CDR1 SGHVS and CDR2 FNYEAQ. V lost 2 bases, J lost 0 bases, and 10 bases lay in between.

Ten or more counts support this clonotype. The chain carries TRBV20-1 and TRBJ2-3; 12 nucleotides align to TRBD2. The germline V gene has CDR1 DFQATT and CDR2 SNEGSKA (reference sequence). Germline trimming cut 1 base from V and 2 bases from J; bases unmatched to any gene: 7. CDR3 size: 17 residues. CDR3 sequence reads: CSARASGGGSFTDTQYF. In DNA form, the CDR3 reads TGCAGTGCTAGAGCTAGCGGGGGGGGGTCTTTCACAGATACGCAGTATTTT.

This clonotype was counted at least ten times. The rearrangement links TRBV12-3 or TRBV12-4 to TRBJ2-7; D is uncertain. There are 12 residues in the CDR3. The V gene lost 3 bases and the J gene lost 5 bases, with 8 bases spanning the gap. The CDR3 loop reads CASSFSSDEQYF. CDR3 in DNA: TGTGCCAGCAGTTTTTCCAGCGACGAGCAGTACTTC.

This clonotype was detected many times. The V call is TRBV20-1, the J call TRBJ1-5; a possible D gene is TRBD1 (6 bases). The CDR3 has 13 residues. Germline V CDR1 and CDR2: DFQATT, SNEGSKA (reference sequence). The V and J ends lost 5 bases and 12 bases respectively, with 20 bases between them. CDR3 loop: CSAYSGTITLQHF. For the CDR3, the DNA is TGCAGTGCTTATAGTGGGACAATAACTCTCCAGCATTTT.

As to this clonotype: Possible read error: a much larger clone is one base away. The genes are TRBV14 and TRBJ2-7; D is unclear. Germline V CDR1 and CDR2: SGHDN, FVKESK. The CDR3 contains 13 residues. Trimming shortened V by 0 bases and J by 6 bases, and 9 bases separated the two germline ends. CDR3 sequence reads: CASSQERLGEQYF. CDR3 in DNA: TGTGCCAGCAGCCAAGAGAGGCTCGGCGAGCAGTACTTC.

V gene TRBV7-2 combines with J gene TRBJ2-7; 7 bases line up with TRBD2. Per germline, CDR1 SGHTA and CDR2 FQGNSA. Trimming took 4 bases from V and 4 from J; bases not matched to a gene: 10. The CDR3 is 15 amino acids. The CDR3 protein is CASSYLGREGYEQYF. Here the CDR3 DNA reads TGTGCCAGCAGCTACCTGGGGAGGGAAGGATACGAGCAGTACTTC.

This clonotype was recorded at least ten times. V is TRBV19 and J is TRBJ1-5; D uncertain. This CDR3 region has 14 residues. V lost 3 bases, J lost 3 bases, and 9 bases lay in between. Germline V CDR1 and CDR2: LNHDA, SQIVND (reference sequence). The CDR3 here is CASSINLNNQPQHF. CDR3 sequence (DNA): TGTGCCAGTAGTATTAATCTCAACAATCAGCCCCAGCATTTT. Drawing the rest from reference TRBV19 and TRBJ1-5, the complete variable domain is DGGITQSPKYLFRKEGQNVTLSCEQNLNHDAMYWYRQDPGQGLRLIYYSQIVNDFQKGDIAEGYSVSREKKESFPLTVTSAQKNPTAFYLCASSINLNNQPQHFGDGTRLSIL.

For this clonotype: The germline gene is not matched at one end of the junction; a read error may be the cause. This chain's CDR3 is CASSYQRASTDTHYF. In nucleotides, the CDR3 is TGTGCCAGCAGTTACCAACGGGCCAGTACCGATACGCATTATTTT. V and J are TRBV6-2 or TRBV6-3 and TRBJ2-3; D gene uncertain. Germline-derived CDR1 and CDR2 are MNHEY and SVGEGT. This CDR3 contains 15 residues.

The V and J genes are TRBV3-1 and TRBJ1-1, with 8 bases aligning to TRBD1. V shed 4 bases and J 1 base; nucleotides not matched to a gene: 8. Germline assignment: CDR1 LGHDT and CDR2 YNNKEL (reference sequence). The CDR3 contains 16 residues. CDR3 nucleotides: TGTGCCAGCAGCCTACTAGGGACAGGAAAGAACACTGAAGCTTTCTTT. Protein sequence: CASSLLGTGKNTEAFF.

This clonotype was counted at least ten times. This chain connects TRBV5-1 to TRBJ2-2; tentatively, D is TRBD2 (5 bases). Germline V lookup: CDR1 SGHRS, CDR2 YFSETQ. Trimming removed 5 bases at V and 0 bases at J, with 14 bases between. The CDR3 has 16 residues. The chain's CDR3 is CASRASGNANTGELFF. The CDR3 DNA reads TGCGCCAGCAGGGCCTCGGGAAACGCGAACACCGGGGAGCTGTTTTTT.

The genes are TRBV19 and TRBJ2-1, with D possibly being TRBD2 (6 bases). Trimming removed 0 bases from V and 8 bases from J, with 23 bases in between. The germline V gene encodes CDR1 LNHDA and CDR2 SQIVND (reference sequence). This CDR3 is built from 18 residues. The CDR3 sequence: CASSIESMKGRDSYEQFF. The CDR3 DNA is TGTGCCAGTAGTATAGAATCGATGAAGGGACGGGACTCCTATGAGCAGTTCTTC.

This clonotype was seen just once. This clone may be a read error of a much larger clone one base away. The chain has TRBV5-1 and TRBJ1-1; perhaps TRBD1 as D (6 bases). This CDR3 comprises 16 residues. Germline CDR1 and CDR2: SGHRS and YFSETQ. V shed 4 bases and J shed 2 bases, with 18 bases lying between them. The CDR3 here is CASSTSRGQLNTEAFF. CDR3 coding DNA: TGCGCCAGCAGCACAAGCCGGGGACAACTAAACACTGAAGCTTTCTTT.

For this clonotype: A read error may produce the germline difference seen at one junction end. The chain is built from TRBV4-1 and TRBJ2-1; D is perhaps TRBD2 (6 bases). The germline V gene encodes CDR1 MGHRA and CDR2 YSYEKL. CDR3 size: 14 residues. CDR3 region: CASSQEGGSNAKFF. CDR3 sequence (DNA): TGCGCAAGCAGCCAAGAGGGAGGCTCCAATGCGAAGTTCTTC.

This clonotype was found many times. The chain uses TRBV10-3 and TRBJ1-3; D gene uncertain. Germline V gene lookup returns CDR1 ENHRY and CDR2 SYGVKD. The CDR3 consists of 14 residues. Trimming took 4 bases from V and 0 from J, leaving 7 bases between them. The CDR3 loop reads CAISGWDSGNTIYF. In DNA form, the CDR3 reads TGTGCCATCAGTGGATGGGACTCTGGAAACACCATATATTTT.

This clonotype was found many times. This rearrangement joins TRBV28 to TRBJ2-1, with TRBD2 matching 10 bases. V lost 7 bases and J lost 9; bases outside the gene matches: 9. The CDR3 covers 14 residues. Germline CDR1 reads MDHEN; CDR2 reads SYDVKM. The CDR3 region is CASTGSSGRSEQFF. CDR3 in DNA: TGTGCCAGCACTGGTAGTAGCGGGAGGAGTGAGCAGTTCTTC.

The V gene is TRBV20-1, the J gene TRBJ2-1, with 10 bases identical to TRBD2. J was trimmed by 5 bases and V by 3 bases; bases with no gene match: 4. Germline loops: CDR1 DFQATT, CDR2 SNEGSKA (reference sequence). The CDR3 extends over 14 amino acids. CDR3 nucleotides: TGCAGTGCTAGTTCTAGCGGGGGAAACAATGAGCAGTTCTTC. Translating it yields CSASSSGGNNEQFF.